The 3 T cell receptor beta chains listed next were all sequenced from one sample in a study of siplizumab effects on memory and regulatory T cells. Measured with immunoSEQ multiplex PCR; TCRdb has only the in-frame clones, and not every one. The sample consists of some 100,000 clones, roughly nine tenths of them appearing once. Material for sequencing was Tregs sorted from blood. The receptors shown here come from a human donor in good health.

J is TRBJ1-5 and V is TRBV15, with 10 positions matching TRBD1. V lost 5 bases, J lost 5 bases, and 9 bases stayed unmatched. The CDR3 totals 16 residues. Per germline, CDR1 LNHNV and CDR2 YYDKDF (reference sequence). The CDR3 DNA is TGTGCCACCAGCGCCCGAAGGGACAGGGGAGATCAGCCCCAGCATTTT. It is translated as CATSARRDRGDQPQHF.

The chain employs TRBV15 and TRBJ2-7, with D maybe TRBD1 (6 bases). Germline CDR1 reads LNHNV; CDR2 reads YYDKDF (reference sequence). The CDR3 length is 13 residues. Trimming shortened V by 6 bases and J by 4 bases, and 13 bases separated the two germline ends. The CDR3 nucleotides read TGTGCCACCAGTGGGGGCCCGGGGTACGAGCAGTACTTC. Encoded protein: CATSGGPGYEQYF.

The V gene is TRBV19, the J gene TRBJ2-1; perhaps TRBD1 as D (6 bases). Trimming removed 4 bases at V and 1 base at J, with 14 bases between. There are 16 residues in the CDR3. The germline gives CDR1 LNHDA, CDR2 SQIVND (reference sequence). The CDR3 here is CASSTTGFVSYNEQFF. CDR3 bases: TGTGCCAGTAGTACAACAGGGTTTGTGTCCTACAATGAGCAGTTCTTC.